The 20 T cell receptor beta chains presented below share a single source sample, sequenced in a study of tissue T cells after allogeneic stem cell transplantation. Indicated time point: mouse harvest day 7 after allogeneic transplant. Each mouse received 10^7 T-cell-depleted marrow cells plus 10^6 splenic CD5+ T cells by tail vein. Clones were sequenced by immunoSEQ multiplex PCR, and TCRdb holds only the in-frame ones, with some missing. The table lists just over 8,500 clones, 40% to 45% of them singletons, with 1.4% to 1.5% in the top ten. The sample consisted of skin. The receptors were gathered from a female BALB/c mouse given C57BL/6 T cells with graft-versus-host disease after an allogeneic hematopoietic cell transplant.

In regard to this clone: Mouse names are used for the genes. With the read ending 1 residue before the CDR3 end, the germline J gene is used to fill in that end. The gene calls are TRBV26 and TRBJ1-1; 7 bases map to TRBD1. The CDR3 length is 14 residues. From germline, CDR1 is KGHPV and CDR2 FQNQEV (reference sequence). V lost 2 bases to trimming and J lost 4 bases; unmatched junction nucleotides: 4. The covered CDR3 bases are TGTGCCAGCAGTCTGGAGACAGGGAGCACAGAAGTCTTC. Translated: CASSLETGSTEVF. In full, the CDR3 reads CASSLETGSTEVFF.

This clone came up a few times. Genes and germline come from the mouse. CDR3 DNA (partial): TGTGCCAGCAGCCCCCGCCGAGACACCCAGTAC. Protein: CASSPRRDTQY. The whole CDR3 sequence is CASSPRRDTQYF. The chain couples TRBV3 to TRBJ2-5; no clear D. The read ends 1 residue before the CDR3 terminus; that terminus is restored from the germline J gene. The CDR3 length is 12 residues. V dropped 5 bases and J dropped 5 bases, with 8 bases sitting between them. CDR1 is SNHLY and CDR2 is FYNGKV in the germline V gene (reference sequence).

This clone came up a few times. Gene names denote mouse genes. The read ends 1 residue shy of where the CDR3 ends; the end is completed using the germline J gene. The chain has TRBV26 and TRBJ2-2; weak D call: TRBD1 (5 bases). Per the germline V gene, CDR1 is KGHPV and CDR2 is FQNQEV (reference sequence). The CDR3 length is 14 residues. The V end lost 4 bases, the J end lost 0 bases, and 6 bases lay between the germline ends. The covered CDR3 bases are TGTGCCAGCAGTCGGACACCAAACACCGGGCAGCTCTAC. Translating it yields CASSRTPNTGQLY. The CDR3 in full is CASSRTPNTGQLYF.

As concerns this clone: Mouse gene names and germline throughout. The read terminates 1 residue ahead of where the CDR3 ends, so the germline J gene completes it. The chain is built from TRBV26 and TRBJ1-3, with D hard to call. Looked up from germline, CDR1 is KGHPV and CDR2 is FQNQEV (reference sequence). V was clipped by 1 base and J by 0 bases, with 1 base between them. CDR3 length: 13 residues. The CDR3 loop reads CASSLYSGNTLYF. CDR3 bases read: TGTGCCAGCAGTCTGTATTCTGGAAATACGCTCTAT.

This clone was found a few times. All gene names here are mouse names. The read gets to within 1 residue of the CDR3 end, and the germline J gene fills in the rest. J is TRBJ2-1 and V is TRBV13-1; 13 nucleotides agree with TRBD2. This CDR3 has 14 residues. CDR1 is NSHNY, CDR2 SYGAGN, per germline. With V trimmed by 5 bases and J by 7 bases, 3 bases remained unmatched. Incomplete CDR3 DNA: TGTGCCAGCAGGGACTGGGGGGGCATCGCTGAGCAGTTC. Amino acid sequence: CASRDWGGIAEQF. The full CDR3 sequence reads CASRDWGGIAEQFF.

As to this clone: The genes are named according to mouse. With the read ending 1 residue before the CDR3 end, the germline J gene is used to fill in that end. The V gene is TRBV2, the J gene TRBJ1-6; D gene ambiguous. TRBJ1-6 qualifies as an ORF whose function is uncertain. The germline V and J ends were trimmed by 0 bases and 4 bases, with 7 bases remaining between them. The germline gives CDR1 LGHNA, CDR2 YSYQKL. This CDR3 is 15 amino acids long. The covered CDR3 bases are TGTGCCAGCAGCCAAGATCCCACATATAATTCGCCCCTCTAC. It is translated as CASSQDPTYNSPLY. The entire CDR3 sequence reads CASSQDPTYNSPLYF.

About this clone: Mouse germline and gene names are used. The CDR3 extends 1 residue past the end of the read, so its final part is completed from the germline J gene. Distinct nucleotide sequences in the sample also encode this CDR3. The chain recombines TRBV16 with TRBJ2-1; TRBD1 might be the D (7 bases). V lost 1 base and J 7 bases, leaving 8 bases between the germline ends. This CDR3 is built from 13 residues. The V gene's germline CDR1 is SGHSA and CDR2 FRNQAP. The CDR3 sequence is CASSLAGGAEQFF. The sequenced CDR3 bases are TGTGCAAGCAGCTTAGCAGGGGGGGCTGAGCAGTTC.

On this clone itself: Gene and germline names: mouse. The read halts 1 residue ahead of the CDR3 end, with the missing end drawn from the germline J gene. V is TRBV5 and J is TRBJ1-5; no definite D call. V was shortened by 4 bases and J by 1 base, with 5 bases between the two germline ends. CDR3 size: 13 residues. Germline CDR1 LGHNA, CDR2 YNLKQL (reference sequence). The covered CDR3 bases are TGTGCCAGCAGCCCAGGAAACAACCAGGCTCCGCTT. This gives the protein CASSPGNNQAPL. The CDR3, in full, reads CASSPGNNQAPLF.

Note on this clone: The gene symbols are mouse symbols. Read coverage stops 1 residue before the CDR3 terminus; the germline J gene supplies the remainder. The genes are TRBV12-2 and TRBJ2-5; 11 positions agree with TRBD2. The junction had 4 bases not matched to a gene; V was cut back by 2 bases and J by 4 bases. The germline gives CDR1 SGHLS, CDR2 HYDKME. The CDR3 contains 15 residues. The sequenced CDR3 bases are TGTGCCAGCTCTCGTGACTGGGGGGGGGAAGACACCCAGTAC. This gives the protein CASSRDWGGEDTQY. The full CDR3 reads CASSRDWGGEDTQYF.

This clone appeared a few times. Gene names are the mouse ones. The read gets to within 1 residue of the CDR3 end, and the germline J gene fills in the rest. V usage is TRBV26 and J usage is TRBJ2-1, with TRBD2 matching over 11 bases. Unmatched junction bases numbered 5, after V lost 4 bases and J lost 3 bases. The CDR3 has 16 residues. Germline values: CDR1 KGHPV, CDR2 FQNQEV (reference sequence). The CDR3 loop is CASSQRDWGFYAEQFF. The part of the CDR3 DNA that was read is TGTGCCAGCAGTCAAAGGGACTGGGGGTTCTATGCTGAGCAGTTC.

As concerns this clone: Gene and germline names: mouse. The DNA ends 1 residue before the CDR3 does, and the rest of the CDR3 is filled in from the germline J gene. This chain joins TRBV13-1 and TRBJ2-4; D uncertain. Trimming pared 2 bases from V and 0 bases from J, leaving 1 base between. CDR3 length: 12 amino acids. The V gene's germline CDR1 is NSHNY and CDR2 SYGAGN. The sequenced part of the CDR3 DNA is TGTGCCAGCAGTGAAAGTCAAAACACCTTGTAC. The encoded protein is CASSESQNTLY. From start to end, the CDR3 is CASSESQNTLYF.

As to this clone: The gene names here belong to mouse. The read stops 1 residue short of the end of the CDR3; the missing end is completed from the germline J gene. This chain links TRBV26 with TRBJ2-5; D unclear. Between the trimmed V and J ends, which lost 0 bases and 7 bases, there was a span of 11 bases. Germline CDR1 KGHPV, CDR2 FQNQEV (reference sequence). The length of the CDR3 is 14 residues. CDR3 sequence: CASSLSGIGNTQYF. The CDR3 bases that were read are TGTGCCAGCAGTCTGTCCGGGATCGGGAACACCCAGTAC.

Turning to this clone: Mouse gene names and germline throughout. The CDR3 is cut off 1 residue early in the read; its end comes from the germline J gene. The genes are TRBV13-2 and TRBJ2-5; D ambiguous. Between the trimmed V and J ends, which lost 2 bases and 0 bases, there was a span of 4 bases. The CDR3 contains 13 residues. CDR1 NNHNN and CDR2 SYGAGS come from the germline V gene (reference sequence). CDR3 residues: CASGEVNQDTQYF. Incomplete CDR3 DNA: TGTGCCAGCGGTGAAGTCAACCAAGACACCCAGTAC.

Details on this clone: Gene labels here are mouse ones. The read terminates 1 residue ahead of where the CDR3 ends, so the germline J gene completes it. The V gene is TRBV26, the J gene TRBJ1-1, with TRBD1 matching over 7 bases. V shed 5 bases and J 7 bases; nucleotides not matched to a gene: 1. CDR1 is KGHPV, CDR2 FQNQEV, per germline (reference sequence). The CDR3 has 11 residues. The covered CDR3 bases are TGTGCCAGCAGTTGGGACAGAGAAGTCTTC. Residues: CASSWDREVF. The full CDR3 is CASSWDREVFF.

This clone ranks as medium-sized. Gene names denote mouse genes. The read stops 1 residue short of the end of the CDR3; the missing end is completed from the germline J gene. This chain links TRBV26 with TRBJ2-1; a weak D match, TRBD2 (5 bases). This CDR3 comprises 13 residues. Germline V lookup: CDR1 KGHPV, CDR2 FQNQEV (reference sequence). V gave up 6 bases and J gave up 3 bases, with 9 bases separating them. Partial CDR3 DNA: TGTGCCAGCAGCGGATGGGGCTATGCTGAGCAGTTC. Protein product: CASSGWGYAEQF. The entire CDR3 is CASSGWGYAEQFF. The complete variable domain, with remaining parts taken from reference TRBV26 and TRBJ2-1, reads NSKVIQTPRYLVKGQGQKAKMRCIPEKGHPVVFWYQQNKNNEFKFLINFQNQEVLQQIDMTEKRFSAECPSNSPCSLEIQSSEAGDSALYLCASSGWGYAEQFFGPGTRLTVL.

Turning to this clone: The germline and genes are mouse ones. The read halts 1 residue ahead of the CDR3 end, with the missing end drawn from the germline J gene. The V and J genes are TRBV23 and TRBJ1-1. This CDR3 region has 14 residues. Germline CDR1 is KGHTA and CDR2 is FQNQQP. CDR3 in amino acids: CSSSQSGRNTEVFF. The CDR3 DNA, read in part, is TGCTCCAGCAGTCAATCAGGGAGGAACACAGAAGTCTTC.

On this clone: The genes are named according to mouse. CDR3 bases read: TGTGCCTGGAGTCTGCTTACAGGGTTCTATAATTCGCCCCTCTAC. Protein product: CAWSLLTGFYNSPLY. The whole CDR3 reads CAWSLLTGFYNSPLYF. J is TRBJ1-6 and V is TRBV31, with D tentatively TRBD1 (6 bases). The CDR3 goes on 1 residue after the read ends, and that part is filled in from the germline J gene. TRBJ1-6 is labeled an ORF, and its function is uncertain. Trimming took 0 bases from V and 3 from J, leaving 12 bases between them. This CDR3 is built from 16 residues. Germline V gene sequence: CDR1 GKSSPN, CDR2 SITVG.

For this clone: Gene names denote mouse genes. The sequenced fragment ends 1 residue before the CDR3 boundary, so the rest is inferred from the germline J gene. V is TRBV26 and J is TRBJ2-4; D uncertain. This CDR3 has 14 residues. Germline CDR1 KGHPV, CDR2 FQNQEV (reference sequence). The V and J ends lost 1 base and 0 bases respectively, with 5 bases between them. CDR3 protein: CASSLYASQNTLYF. The sequenced part of the CDR3 DNA is TGTGCCAGCAGTCTGTACGCTAGTCAAAACACCTTGTAC. The variable domain in full, with the rest retrieved from reference TRBV26 and TRBJ2-4, is NSKVIQTPRYLVKGQGQKAKMRCIPEKGHPVVFWYQQNKNNEFKFLINFQNQEVLQQIDMTEKRFSAECPSNSPCSLEIQSSEAGDSALYLCASSLYASQNTLYFGAGTRLSVL.

Comment on this clone: The gene names given are mouse names. Read data end 1 residue before the CDR3 end; the end is taken from the germline J gene. This chain connects TRBV5 to TRBJ2-1, with D unclear. Looked up from germline, CDR1 is LGHNA and CDR2 is YNLKQL (reference sequence). The CDR3 extends over 14 amino acids. V dropped 3 bases and J dropped 0 bases, with 6 bases sitting between them. Partial CDR3 DNA: TGTGCCAGCAGCCAGACGGGTAACTATGCTGAGCAGTTC. Its protein is CASSQTGNYAEQF. The whole CDR3 region reads CASSQTGNYAEQFF.

Within the sample, this clone is medium-sized. Gene names and germline match the mouse. The CDR3 goes on 1 residue after the read ends, and that part is filled in from the germline J gene. The V gene is TRBV26, the J gene TRBJ2-3; D call uncertain. Trimming shortened V by 4 bases and J by 1 base, and 6 bases separated the two germline ends. The V gene's germline CDR1 is KGHPV and CDR2 FQNQEV (reference sequence). This CDR3 region has 13 residues. CDR3 sequence: CASSRRGAETLYF. The sequenced CDR3 bases are TGTGCCAGCAGTCGTCGGGGTGCAGAAACGCTGTAT.